This T cell receptor (beta chain) is drawn from a study of quantifying T cell responses using KT2 cells. The overall study: TCR alpha and beta constant-region primers primed reverse transcription of RNA. Notes on the study in general: Input KT2 cell number predicted KT2 alpha and beta sequence counts linearly over several orders of magnitude.

This clonotype turned up a few times. Its target is not known. Trimming at V came to 3 bases and at J to 2 bases, leaving 2 bases not matched to a gene. CDR1 is SGHRS and CDR2 is YFSETQ in the germline V gene. The CDR3 is 14 residues long. Each cDNA got a UMI-containing oligo ligated at its 3' end. The first PCR ran roughly 4 cycles with an equimolar RC1.1 and RC1.2 beta primer mix. MiXCR, applied by TCRdb to the UMI-ligation and nested PCR reads, yields one record per CDR3 protein. The sample records more than 55,000 distinct CDR3 sequences, roughly an eighth being singletons. The sample consisted of PBMCs spiked with cells of the T cell clone KT2. The rearrangement links TRBV5-1 to TRBJ2-5; TRBD2 agrees at 9 bases. The source is a human donor. For the CDR3, the DNA is TGCGCCAGCAGCTGGCGGGAGGGGCAAGAGACCCAGTACTTC. Its translation is CASSWREGQETQYF.